The next 26 T cell receptor beta chains were all read from a single sample in a study of T-cell memory formation after mild COVID-19. TCRdb itself ran the 5' RACE reads through MiXCR, one entry per CDR3 protein. The repertoire holds roughly 350,000 distinct CDR3 sequences, with 25% to 30% as singletons. Material for sequencing was PBMCs or a T cell subset sorted from them (not recorded which). These receptors were taken from an adult woman who had mild COVID-19 (a few samples of this study predate the infection). Cell type and time point are not known.

The chain uses TRBV29-1 and TRBJ2-7, with D uncertain. This CDR3 is built from 11 residues. Germline V gene lookup returns CDR1 SQVTM and CDR2 ANQGSEA. The germline V and J ends were trimmed by 5 bases and 1 base, with 6 bases remaining between them. The CDR3 reads CSVRVSYEQYF. CDR3 in DNA: TGCAGCGTTAGGGTTTCCTACGAGCAGTACTTC.

The V and J genes are TRBV24-1 and TRBJ1-1; 9 bases match TRBD1. The CDR3 sequence is 13 residues long. V trimming: 9 bases; J trimming: 7 bases; junction bases outside the gene matches: 8. Germline values: CDR1 KGHDR, CDR2 SFDVKD. CDR3 DNA sequence: TGTGCCACCGGACCCGGGACAGGGATTGAAGCTTTCTTT. Its translation is CATGPGTGIEAFF.

The genes are TRBV20-1 and TRBJ1-1; a possible D gene is TRBD1 (6 bases). Germline assignment: CDR1 DFQATT and CDR2 SNEGSKA (reference sequence). This CDR3 is 13 amino acids long. Between the trimmed V and J ends, which lost 5 bases and 0 bases, there was a span of 10 bases. The CDR3 bases are TGCAGTGCTGGTAGGGGGGTGAACACTGAAGCTTTCTTT. Protein: CSAGRGVNTEAFF.

This clonotype has only a few counts. CDR3 sequence (DNA): TGTGCCAGCAGTTCACTTAGCGGGACCTCCTACGAGCAGTACTTC. Its protein is CASSSLSGTSYEQYF. The chain has TRBV28 and TRBJ2-7; 8 positions agree with TRBD2. V dropped 4 bases and J dropped 0; count of bases not matched to a gene: 5. Germline V gene sequence: CDR1 MDHEN, CDR2 SYDVKM. The CDR3 extends over 15 amino acids.

The V and J genes are TRBV20-1 and TRBJ2-1; TRBD1 matches 7 bases. From germline, CDR1 is DFQATT and CDR2 SNEGSKA (reference sequence). The J segment lost 8 bases and the V segment lost 0 bases, leaving 19 bases of the junction unmatched. The length of the CDR3 is 18 residues. The DNA for the CDR3 is TGCAGTGCTAGAGATTGGCTCACCGGGACAGAGGAGACGGATGAGCAGTTCTTC. This encodes CSARDWLTGTEETDEQFF.

This chain uses TRBV10-3 with TRBJ2-1; D unresolved. V lost 2 bases and J 4 bases, leaving 6 bases between the germline ends. The CDR3 length is 13 residues. Germline loops: CDR1 ENHRY, CDR2 SYGVKD. The chain's CDR3 is CAISEEPYNEQFF. Written as DNA, the CDR3 is TGTGCCATCAGTGAGGAGCCTTACAATGAGCAGTTCTTC.

The chain combines TRBV7-9 with TRBJ1-1; tentatively, D is TRBD1 (6 bases). The CDR3 covers 13 residues. V gave up 4 bases and J gave up 8 bases, with 14 bases separating them. Germline V gene sequence: CDR1 SEHNR, CDR2 FQNEAQ (reference sequence). The CDR3 sequence: CASSYSGTIEAFF. CDR3 DNA sequence: TGTGCCAGCAGCTACTCCGGGACAATAGAAGCTTTCTTT.

This CDR3 reads CSVVPPESYEQYF. CDR3 in DNA: TGCAGCGTTGTCCCACCAGAAAGCTACGAGCAGTACTTC. The V call is TRBV29-1, the J call TRBJ2-7, with D unclear. The CDR3 contains 13 residues. Between the trimmed V and J ends, which lost 4 bases and 3 bases, there was a span of 13 bases. CDR1 SQVTM and CDR2 ANQGSEA come from the germline V gene.

This clonotype was detected only a few times. The chain has TRBV7-3 and TRBJ1-1; unclear D gene. Germline V gene sequence: CDR1 SGHTA, CDR2 FQGTGA. Trimming removed 5 bases at V and 1 base at J, with 20 bases between. The CDR3 covers 17 residues. In DNA form, the CDR3 reads TGTGCCAGCAGCCATACGGTTGGCCCGGGAGCGAACACTGAAGCTTTCTTT. It yields the protein CASSHTVGPGANTEAFF. The full variable domain, its missing parts supplied by reference TRBV7-3 and TRBJ1-1, is GAGVSQTPSNKVTEKGKYVELRCDPISGHTALYWYRQSLGQGPEFLIYFQGTGAADDSGLPNDRFFAVRPEGSVSTLKIQRTERGDSAVYLCASSHTVGPGANTEAFFGQGTRLTVV.

The chain carries TRBV20-1 and TRBJ2-3; D remains ambiguous. Trimming stripped 0 bases from V and 1 base from J, with 11 bases between. The CDR3 spans 15 residues. Germline V lookup: CDR1 DFQATT, CDR2 SNEGSKA (reference sequence). CDR3 nucleotides: TGCAGTGCTAGAGATTGGGGTTTGGGCACAGATACGCAGTATTTT. Translating it yields CSARDWGLGTDTQYF.

The chain carries TRBV5-4 and TRBJ2-7; 8 nucleotides agree with TRBD1. CDR3 length: 16 amino acids. Germline V gene sequence: CDR1 SGHNT, CDR2 YYREEE (reference sequence). The ends lost 4 bases at V and 3 bases at J; junction bases unmatched: 12. The chain's CDR3 is CASSQGAGQEYYEQYF. The CDR3 DNA sequence: TGTGCCAGCAGCCAGGGTGCGGGACAGGAATACTACGAGCAGTACTTC.

The rearrangement uses TRBV3-1 and TRBJ1-1, with D uncertain. Trimming removed 5 bases from V and 4 bases from J, with 11 bases in between. Germline lookup yields CDR1 LGHDT and CDR2 YNNKEL (reference sequence). The CDR3 consists of 13 residues. CDR3 in amino acids: CASSDRRGTEAFF. The CDR3 DNA reads TGTGCCAGCAGCGATAGACGTGGCACTGAAGCTTTCTTT.

This clonotype was observed at least ten times. The gene calls are TRBV21-1 and TRBJ2-7. TRBV21-1 is a pseudogene segment. This CDR3 region has 14 residues. In DNA form, the CDR3 reads TGTGCCAGCAGCAAAGCACGGTGCTCCTACGAGCAGTACTTC. Protein: CASSKARCSYEQYF.

V and J are TRBV4-3 and TRBJ2-1; possibly TRBD2 for D (6 bases). The ends were cut back, 1 base at V and 6 bases at J, with 16 bases in the middle. The germline gives CDR1 LGHNA, CDR2 YSLEER. The CDR3 spans 16 residues. The CDR3 bases are TGCGCCAGCAGCCAAGGATTGGCGGGATTGGGCAATGAGCAGTTCTTC. Translating gives CASSQGLAGLGNEQFF.

This clonotype has only a few counts. The chain carries TRBV12-3 or TRBV12-4 and TRBJ1-4, with 8 bases lining up with TRBD1. V was pared by 6 bases and J by 5 bases, with 8 bases of the junction left unmatched. This CDR3 is 15 amino acids long. The CDR3 DNA follows: TGTGCCAGCAGGCCGACAGGGGAGCCGAATGAAAAACTGTTTTTT. Its protein is CASRPTGEPNEKLFF.

The chain carries TRBV7-2 and TRBJ2-4, with D hard to call. Trimming cost V 2 bases and J 4 bases, with 6 bases left between them. CDR3 size: 13 residues. Germline CDR1 and CDR2: SGHTA and FQGNSA. The CDR3 bases are TGTGCCAGCAGCTTAACGGTTAAAAACATTCAGTACTTC. It yields the protein CASSLTVKNIQYF.

This clonotype has a handful of counts. This chain uses TRBV7-2 with TRBJ1-2, with a possible D match to TRBD1 (5 bases). The CDR3 is 15 residues long. The germline V gene has CDR1 SGHTA and CDR2 FQGNSA. V lost 4 bases, J lost 4 bases, and 16 bases lay in between. The CDR3 nucleotides are TGTGCCAGCAGCTCCCAGACCGGGACCCCCTATGGCTACACCTTC. Amino acids: CASSSQTGTPYGYTF.

This clonotype has just a few counts. J is TRBJ2-7 and V is TRBV30; possible D gene TRBD1, 6 bases. The V gene lost 8 bases and the J gene lost 2 bases, with 22 bases spanning the gap. There are 15 residues in the CDR3. Germline V CDR1 and CDR2: GTSNPN, SVGIG (reference sequence). Written as DNA, the CDR3 is TGTGCCGGGGGCGTTCGGGGCCGAAAAACCTACGAGCAGTACTTC. Translation: CAGGVRGRKTYEQYF.

V and J are TRBV13 and TRBJ2-7, with 10 positions matching TRBD1. This CDR3 has 16 residues. V shed 5 bases and J 1 base; nucleotides not matched to a gene: 8. CDR1 and CDR2 from the germline V gene are PRHDT and FYEKMQ (reference sequence). The CDR3 is CASSAPGQGRSYEQYF. CDR3 in DNA: TGTGCCAGCAGCGCGCCGGGACAGGGGCGGTCCTACGAGCAGTACTTC.

Here the CDR3 DNA reads TGTGCCAGCAGCTCAGACTTAGCGACAGGGGATGAGCAGTTCTTC. Amino acids: CASSSDLATGDEQFF. The chain carries TRBV7-6 and TRBJ2-1; 8 bases align to TRBD1. J was trimmed by 8 bases and V by 4 bases; bases with no gene match: 10. This CDR3 is 15 amino acids long. CDR1 SGHVS and CDR2 FNYEAQ come from the germline V gene. Combining the CDR3 with reference TRBV7-6 and TRBJ2-1 gives the whole variable domain GAGVSQSPRYKVTKRGQDVALRCDPISGHVSLYWYRQALGQGPEFLTYFNYEAQQDKSGLPNDRFSAERPEGSISTLTIQRTEQRDSAMYRCASSSDLATGDEQFFGPGTRLTVL.

This clonotype was observed a single time. This sequence joins TRBV9 and TRBJ1-2; D is perhaps TRBD1 (6 bases). The CDR3 covers 12 residues. Germline CDR1 is SGDLS and CDR2 is YYNGEE. Trimming took 2 bases from V and 8 from J, leaving 10 bases between them. CDR3 DNA: TGTGCCAGCAGCGTTGGAACAGGGGGCTACACCTTC. Protein sequence: CASSVGTGGYTF.

The gene calls are TRBV12-3 or TRBV12-4 and TRBJ1-2, with TRBD1 as a possible D gene (5 bases). The V end lost 1 base, the J end lost 6 bases, and 12 bases lay between the germline ends. CDR3 size: 14 residues. CDR3 DNA sequence: TGTGCCAGCAGTTTAGTGCCGGGGCCCAATGGCTACACCTTC. The encoded protein is CASSLVPGPNGYTF.

The chain couples TRBV5-1 to TRBJ2-2; 8 nucleotides align to TRBD2. The CDR3 runs to 14 residues. V lost 7 bases and J lost 1; bases outside the gene matches: 3. Germline assignment: CDR1 SGHRS and CDR2 YFSETQ. The CDR3 here is CASESGGNTGELFF. CDR3 sequence (DNA): TGCGCCAGCGAAAGCGGGGGGAACACCGGGGAGCTGTTTTTT.

In nucleotides, the CDR3 is TGTGCCAGCAGCTCAAGACCGATACCGGGCACCGGGGAGCTGTTTTTT. It is translated as CASSSRPIPGTGELFF. This chain joins TRBV7-3 and TRBJ2-2, with unresolved D. CDR3 length: 16 residues. V lost 4 bases, J lost 4 bases, and 16 bases lay in between. Germline CDR1 SGHTA, CDR2 FQGTGA.

This clonotype was picked up a small number of times. The chain couples TRBV7-3 to TRBJ2-1; no reliable D call. This CDR3 has 17 residues. Germline CDR1 and CDR2: SGHTA and FQGTGA. V lost 5 bases to trimming and J lost 0 bases, with 17 bases between them. Written as DNA, the CDR3 is TGTGCCAGCAGCCCCCATCCTCTGGGCCGCTCCTACAATGAGCAGTTCTTC. Amino acids: CASSPHPLGRSYNEQFF.

This clonotype occurred a few times. The rearrangement joins TRBV15 to TRBJ2-3, with no clear D. The CDR3 is 12 residues long. Germline V gene sequence: CDR1 LNHNV, CDR2 YYDKDF (reference sequence). With 0 bases removed from V and 7 bases from J, the gap between germline ends came to 5 bases. DNA for the CDR3: TGTGCCACCAGCAGAGATTCATATACGCAGTATTTT. Translated: CATSRDSYTQYF.